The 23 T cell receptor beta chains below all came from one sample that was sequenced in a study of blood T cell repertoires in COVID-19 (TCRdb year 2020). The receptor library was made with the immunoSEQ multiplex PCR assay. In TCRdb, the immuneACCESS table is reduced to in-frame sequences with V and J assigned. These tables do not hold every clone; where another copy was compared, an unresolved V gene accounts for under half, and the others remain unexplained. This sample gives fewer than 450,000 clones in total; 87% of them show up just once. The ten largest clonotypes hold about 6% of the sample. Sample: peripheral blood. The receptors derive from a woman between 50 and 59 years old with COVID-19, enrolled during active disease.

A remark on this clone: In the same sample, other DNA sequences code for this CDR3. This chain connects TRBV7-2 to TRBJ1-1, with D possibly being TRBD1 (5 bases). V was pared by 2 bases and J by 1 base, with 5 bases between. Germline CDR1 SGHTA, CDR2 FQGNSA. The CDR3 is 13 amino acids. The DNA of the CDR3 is TGTGCCAGCAGCTTACAGGGGAACACTGAAGCTTTCTTT. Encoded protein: CASSLQGNTEAFF.

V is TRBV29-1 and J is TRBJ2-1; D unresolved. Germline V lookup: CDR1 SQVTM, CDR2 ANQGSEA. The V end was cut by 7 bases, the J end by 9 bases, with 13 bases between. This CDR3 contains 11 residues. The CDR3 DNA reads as TGCAGCGCCGTTCCTCGTAGTGAGCAGTTCTTC. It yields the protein CSAVPRSEQFF.

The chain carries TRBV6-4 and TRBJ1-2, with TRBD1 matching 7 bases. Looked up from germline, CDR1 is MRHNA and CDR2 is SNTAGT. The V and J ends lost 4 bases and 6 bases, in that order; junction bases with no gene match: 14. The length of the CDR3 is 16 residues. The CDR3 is CASSVVPLSTGHGYTF. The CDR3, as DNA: TGTGCCAGCAGTGTGGTCCCATTGTCGACAGGGCATGGCTACACCTTC.

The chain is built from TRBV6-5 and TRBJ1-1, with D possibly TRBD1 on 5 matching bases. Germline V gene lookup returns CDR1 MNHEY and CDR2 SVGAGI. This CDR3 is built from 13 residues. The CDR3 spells CAYLWGKNTEAFF. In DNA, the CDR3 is TGTGCGTACCTCTGGGGCAAAAACACTGAAGCTTTCTTT.

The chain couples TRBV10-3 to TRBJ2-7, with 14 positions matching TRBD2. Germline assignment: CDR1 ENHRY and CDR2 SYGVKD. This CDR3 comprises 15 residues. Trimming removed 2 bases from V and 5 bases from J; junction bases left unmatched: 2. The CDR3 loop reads CAISEGLAGGDEQYF. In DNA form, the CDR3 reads TGTGCCATCAGTGAGGGACTAGCGGGAGGAGACGAGCAGTACTTC.

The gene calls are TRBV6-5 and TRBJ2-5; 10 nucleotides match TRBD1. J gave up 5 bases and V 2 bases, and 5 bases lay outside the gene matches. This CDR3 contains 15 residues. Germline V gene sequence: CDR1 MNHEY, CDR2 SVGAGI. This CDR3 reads CASSYATGGRETQYF. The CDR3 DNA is TGTGCCAGCAGTTACGCGACAGGGGGCCGGGAGACCCAGTACTTC.

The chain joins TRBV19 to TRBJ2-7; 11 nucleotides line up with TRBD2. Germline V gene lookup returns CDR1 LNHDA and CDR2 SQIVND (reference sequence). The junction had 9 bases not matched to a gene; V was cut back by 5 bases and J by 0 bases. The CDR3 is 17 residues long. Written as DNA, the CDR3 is TGTGCCAGTAGTGTCTCGGGACTAGCGGCATACTCCTACGAGCAGTACTTC. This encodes CASSVSGLAAYSYEQYF.

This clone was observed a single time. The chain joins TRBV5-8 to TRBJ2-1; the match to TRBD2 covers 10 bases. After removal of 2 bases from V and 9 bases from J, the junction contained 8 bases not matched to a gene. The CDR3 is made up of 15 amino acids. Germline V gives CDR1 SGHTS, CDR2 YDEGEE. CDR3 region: CASSFGLAGAVEQFF. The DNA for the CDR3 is TGTGCCAGCAGCTTTGGCCTAGCGGGAGCGGTTGAGCAGTTCTTC. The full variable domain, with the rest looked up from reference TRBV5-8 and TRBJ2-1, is EAGVTQSPTHLIKTRGQQATLRCSPISGHTSVYWYQQALGLGLQFLLWYDEGEERNRGNFPPRFSGRQFPNYSSELNVNALELEDSALYLCASSFGLAGAVEQFFGPGTRLTVL.

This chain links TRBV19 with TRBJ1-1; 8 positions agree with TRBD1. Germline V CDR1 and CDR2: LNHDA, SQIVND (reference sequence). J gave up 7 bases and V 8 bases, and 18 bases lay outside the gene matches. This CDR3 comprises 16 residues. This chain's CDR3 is CASSWGQGALGGEAFF. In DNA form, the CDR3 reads TGTGCCAGTTCCTGGGGCCAGGGGGCTTTGGGTGGTGAAGCTTTCTTT.

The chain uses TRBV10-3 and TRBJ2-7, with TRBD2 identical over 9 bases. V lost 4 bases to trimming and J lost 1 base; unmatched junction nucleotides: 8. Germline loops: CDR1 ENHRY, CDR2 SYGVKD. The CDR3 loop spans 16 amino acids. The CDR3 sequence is CAISGLWLAGSYEQYF. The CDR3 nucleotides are TGTGCCATCAGTGGCCTGTGGCTAGCGGGATCCTACGAGCAGTACTTC.

The CDR3 region has the DNA TGTGCCAGCAGCTTAGTTCTCGGCAGGGGGGTTGGCTACACCTTC. Translation gives CASSLVLGRGVGYTF. The chain has TRBV7-2 and TRBJ1-2; 7 bases line up with TRBD1. CDR1 and CDR2 (germline): SGHTA, FQGNSA. The CDR3 spans 15 residues. V dropped 1 base and J dropped 7; count of bases not matched to a gene: 9.

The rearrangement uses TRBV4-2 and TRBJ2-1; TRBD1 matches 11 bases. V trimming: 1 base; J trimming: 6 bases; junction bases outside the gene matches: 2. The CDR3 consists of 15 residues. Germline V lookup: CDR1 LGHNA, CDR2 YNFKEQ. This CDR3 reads CASSQAGTGGNEQFF. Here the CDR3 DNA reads TGTGCCAGCAGCCAAGCCGGGACAGGGGGCAATGAGCAGTTCTTC.

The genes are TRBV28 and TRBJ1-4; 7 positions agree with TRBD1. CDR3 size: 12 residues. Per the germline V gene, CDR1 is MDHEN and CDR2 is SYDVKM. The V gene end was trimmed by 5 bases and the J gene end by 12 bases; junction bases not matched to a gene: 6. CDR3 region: CASSLRTGELFF. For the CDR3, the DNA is TGTGCCAGCAGTCTACGGACAGGAGAACTGTTTTTT.

The CDR3 sequence is CASTHQTGHSGNTIYF. CDR3 nucleotides: TGTGCCAGCACCCACCAGACAGGCCACTCTGGAAACACCATATATTTT. The chain is built from TRBV6-6 and TRBJ1-3; D possibly corresponds to TRBD1 (6 bases). This CDR3 contains 16 residues. From germline, CDR1 is MNHNY and CDR2 SVGAGI (reference sequence). Trimming cost V 7 bases and J 0 bases, with 16 bases left between them.

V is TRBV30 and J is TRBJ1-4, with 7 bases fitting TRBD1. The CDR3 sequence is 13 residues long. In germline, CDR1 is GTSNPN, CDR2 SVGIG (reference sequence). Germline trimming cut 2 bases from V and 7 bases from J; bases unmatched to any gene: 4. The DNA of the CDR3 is TGTGCCTGGAGTAACCAGGGGGGTGAAAAACTGTTTTTT. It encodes CAWSNQGGEKLFF.

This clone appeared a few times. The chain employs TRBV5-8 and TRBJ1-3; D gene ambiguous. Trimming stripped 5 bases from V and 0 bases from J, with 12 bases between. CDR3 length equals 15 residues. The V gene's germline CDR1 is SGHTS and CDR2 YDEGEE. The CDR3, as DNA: TGTGCCAGCAGTTCCGGGGTCCACTCTGGAAACACCATATATTTT. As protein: CASSSGVHSGNTIYF.

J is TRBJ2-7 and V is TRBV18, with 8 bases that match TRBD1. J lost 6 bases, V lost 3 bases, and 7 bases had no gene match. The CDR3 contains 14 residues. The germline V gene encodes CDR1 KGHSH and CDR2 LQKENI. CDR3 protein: CASSPPDRGGEQYF. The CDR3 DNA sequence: TGTGCCAGCTCACCTCCTGACAGGGGAGGCGAGCAGTACTTC.

CDR3 loop: CASSVAPRSGNTIYF. The DNA of the CDR3 is TGCGCCAGCAGCGTCGCGCCCCGCTCTGGAAACACCATATATTTT. The V and J genes are TRBV5-1 and TRBJ1-3; D is unclear. The CDR3 length is 15 residues. V was cut by 4 bases and J by 0 bases, with 11 bases left in between. Germline V gene lookup returns CDR1 SGHRS and CDR2 YFSETQ.

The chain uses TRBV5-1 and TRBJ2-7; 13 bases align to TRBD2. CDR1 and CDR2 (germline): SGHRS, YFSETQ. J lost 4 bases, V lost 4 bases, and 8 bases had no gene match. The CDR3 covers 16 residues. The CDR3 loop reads CASSRRTSGRLYEQYF. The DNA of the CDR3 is TGCGCCAGCAGCCGTAGGACTAGCGGGAGACTATACGAGCAGTACTTC. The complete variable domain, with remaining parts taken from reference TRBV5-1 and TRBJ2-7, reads KAGVTQTPRYLIKTRGQQVTLSCSPISGHRSVSWYQQTPGQGLQFLFEYFSETQRNKGNFPGRFSGRQFSNSRSEMNVSTLELGDSALYLCASSRRTSGRLYEQYFGPGTRLTVT.

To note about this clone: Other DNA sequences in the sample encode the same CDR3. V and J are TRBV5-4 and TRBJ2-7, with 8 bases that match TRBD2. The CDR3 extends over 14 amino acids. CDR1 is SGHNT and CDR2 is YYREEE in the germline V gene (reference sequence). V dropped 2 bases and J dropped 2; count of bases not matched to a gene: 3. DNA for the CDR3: TGTGCCAGCAGCTTAACTAGCGGAACCTACGAGCAGTACTTC. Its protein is CASSLTSGTYEQYF.

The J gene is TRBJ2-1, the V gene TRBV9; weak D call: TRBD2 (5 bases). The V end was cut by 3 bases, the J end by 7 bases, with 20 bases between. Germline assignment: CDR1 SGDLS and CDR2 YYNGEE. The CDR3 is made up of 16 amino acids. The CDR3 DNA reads TGTGCCAGCAGCGCTGTCCCCGGGAAGCCGGCGAATGAGCAGTTCTTC. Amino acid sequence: CASSAVPGKPANEQFF.

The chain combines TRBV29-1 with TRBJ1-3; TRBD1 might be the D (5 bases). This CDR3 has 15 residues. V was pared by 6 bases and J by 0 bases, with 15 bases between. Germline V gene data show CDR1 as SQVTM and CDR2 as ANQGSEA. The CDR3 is CSVLQDWVSGNTIYF. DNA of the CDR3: TGCAGCGTCCTACAGGATTGGGTCTCTGGAAACACCATATATTTT.

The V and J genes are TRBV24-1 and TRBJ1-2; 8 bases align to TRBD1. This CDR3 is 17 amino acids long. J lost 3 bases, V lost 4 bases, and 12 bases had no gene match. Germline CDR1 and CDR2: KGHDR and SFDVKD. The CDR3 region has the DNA TGTGCCACCAGTGAAGGCCAGGGGGCCACCGCAGACTATGGCTACACCTTC. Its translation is CATSEGQGATADYGYTF.